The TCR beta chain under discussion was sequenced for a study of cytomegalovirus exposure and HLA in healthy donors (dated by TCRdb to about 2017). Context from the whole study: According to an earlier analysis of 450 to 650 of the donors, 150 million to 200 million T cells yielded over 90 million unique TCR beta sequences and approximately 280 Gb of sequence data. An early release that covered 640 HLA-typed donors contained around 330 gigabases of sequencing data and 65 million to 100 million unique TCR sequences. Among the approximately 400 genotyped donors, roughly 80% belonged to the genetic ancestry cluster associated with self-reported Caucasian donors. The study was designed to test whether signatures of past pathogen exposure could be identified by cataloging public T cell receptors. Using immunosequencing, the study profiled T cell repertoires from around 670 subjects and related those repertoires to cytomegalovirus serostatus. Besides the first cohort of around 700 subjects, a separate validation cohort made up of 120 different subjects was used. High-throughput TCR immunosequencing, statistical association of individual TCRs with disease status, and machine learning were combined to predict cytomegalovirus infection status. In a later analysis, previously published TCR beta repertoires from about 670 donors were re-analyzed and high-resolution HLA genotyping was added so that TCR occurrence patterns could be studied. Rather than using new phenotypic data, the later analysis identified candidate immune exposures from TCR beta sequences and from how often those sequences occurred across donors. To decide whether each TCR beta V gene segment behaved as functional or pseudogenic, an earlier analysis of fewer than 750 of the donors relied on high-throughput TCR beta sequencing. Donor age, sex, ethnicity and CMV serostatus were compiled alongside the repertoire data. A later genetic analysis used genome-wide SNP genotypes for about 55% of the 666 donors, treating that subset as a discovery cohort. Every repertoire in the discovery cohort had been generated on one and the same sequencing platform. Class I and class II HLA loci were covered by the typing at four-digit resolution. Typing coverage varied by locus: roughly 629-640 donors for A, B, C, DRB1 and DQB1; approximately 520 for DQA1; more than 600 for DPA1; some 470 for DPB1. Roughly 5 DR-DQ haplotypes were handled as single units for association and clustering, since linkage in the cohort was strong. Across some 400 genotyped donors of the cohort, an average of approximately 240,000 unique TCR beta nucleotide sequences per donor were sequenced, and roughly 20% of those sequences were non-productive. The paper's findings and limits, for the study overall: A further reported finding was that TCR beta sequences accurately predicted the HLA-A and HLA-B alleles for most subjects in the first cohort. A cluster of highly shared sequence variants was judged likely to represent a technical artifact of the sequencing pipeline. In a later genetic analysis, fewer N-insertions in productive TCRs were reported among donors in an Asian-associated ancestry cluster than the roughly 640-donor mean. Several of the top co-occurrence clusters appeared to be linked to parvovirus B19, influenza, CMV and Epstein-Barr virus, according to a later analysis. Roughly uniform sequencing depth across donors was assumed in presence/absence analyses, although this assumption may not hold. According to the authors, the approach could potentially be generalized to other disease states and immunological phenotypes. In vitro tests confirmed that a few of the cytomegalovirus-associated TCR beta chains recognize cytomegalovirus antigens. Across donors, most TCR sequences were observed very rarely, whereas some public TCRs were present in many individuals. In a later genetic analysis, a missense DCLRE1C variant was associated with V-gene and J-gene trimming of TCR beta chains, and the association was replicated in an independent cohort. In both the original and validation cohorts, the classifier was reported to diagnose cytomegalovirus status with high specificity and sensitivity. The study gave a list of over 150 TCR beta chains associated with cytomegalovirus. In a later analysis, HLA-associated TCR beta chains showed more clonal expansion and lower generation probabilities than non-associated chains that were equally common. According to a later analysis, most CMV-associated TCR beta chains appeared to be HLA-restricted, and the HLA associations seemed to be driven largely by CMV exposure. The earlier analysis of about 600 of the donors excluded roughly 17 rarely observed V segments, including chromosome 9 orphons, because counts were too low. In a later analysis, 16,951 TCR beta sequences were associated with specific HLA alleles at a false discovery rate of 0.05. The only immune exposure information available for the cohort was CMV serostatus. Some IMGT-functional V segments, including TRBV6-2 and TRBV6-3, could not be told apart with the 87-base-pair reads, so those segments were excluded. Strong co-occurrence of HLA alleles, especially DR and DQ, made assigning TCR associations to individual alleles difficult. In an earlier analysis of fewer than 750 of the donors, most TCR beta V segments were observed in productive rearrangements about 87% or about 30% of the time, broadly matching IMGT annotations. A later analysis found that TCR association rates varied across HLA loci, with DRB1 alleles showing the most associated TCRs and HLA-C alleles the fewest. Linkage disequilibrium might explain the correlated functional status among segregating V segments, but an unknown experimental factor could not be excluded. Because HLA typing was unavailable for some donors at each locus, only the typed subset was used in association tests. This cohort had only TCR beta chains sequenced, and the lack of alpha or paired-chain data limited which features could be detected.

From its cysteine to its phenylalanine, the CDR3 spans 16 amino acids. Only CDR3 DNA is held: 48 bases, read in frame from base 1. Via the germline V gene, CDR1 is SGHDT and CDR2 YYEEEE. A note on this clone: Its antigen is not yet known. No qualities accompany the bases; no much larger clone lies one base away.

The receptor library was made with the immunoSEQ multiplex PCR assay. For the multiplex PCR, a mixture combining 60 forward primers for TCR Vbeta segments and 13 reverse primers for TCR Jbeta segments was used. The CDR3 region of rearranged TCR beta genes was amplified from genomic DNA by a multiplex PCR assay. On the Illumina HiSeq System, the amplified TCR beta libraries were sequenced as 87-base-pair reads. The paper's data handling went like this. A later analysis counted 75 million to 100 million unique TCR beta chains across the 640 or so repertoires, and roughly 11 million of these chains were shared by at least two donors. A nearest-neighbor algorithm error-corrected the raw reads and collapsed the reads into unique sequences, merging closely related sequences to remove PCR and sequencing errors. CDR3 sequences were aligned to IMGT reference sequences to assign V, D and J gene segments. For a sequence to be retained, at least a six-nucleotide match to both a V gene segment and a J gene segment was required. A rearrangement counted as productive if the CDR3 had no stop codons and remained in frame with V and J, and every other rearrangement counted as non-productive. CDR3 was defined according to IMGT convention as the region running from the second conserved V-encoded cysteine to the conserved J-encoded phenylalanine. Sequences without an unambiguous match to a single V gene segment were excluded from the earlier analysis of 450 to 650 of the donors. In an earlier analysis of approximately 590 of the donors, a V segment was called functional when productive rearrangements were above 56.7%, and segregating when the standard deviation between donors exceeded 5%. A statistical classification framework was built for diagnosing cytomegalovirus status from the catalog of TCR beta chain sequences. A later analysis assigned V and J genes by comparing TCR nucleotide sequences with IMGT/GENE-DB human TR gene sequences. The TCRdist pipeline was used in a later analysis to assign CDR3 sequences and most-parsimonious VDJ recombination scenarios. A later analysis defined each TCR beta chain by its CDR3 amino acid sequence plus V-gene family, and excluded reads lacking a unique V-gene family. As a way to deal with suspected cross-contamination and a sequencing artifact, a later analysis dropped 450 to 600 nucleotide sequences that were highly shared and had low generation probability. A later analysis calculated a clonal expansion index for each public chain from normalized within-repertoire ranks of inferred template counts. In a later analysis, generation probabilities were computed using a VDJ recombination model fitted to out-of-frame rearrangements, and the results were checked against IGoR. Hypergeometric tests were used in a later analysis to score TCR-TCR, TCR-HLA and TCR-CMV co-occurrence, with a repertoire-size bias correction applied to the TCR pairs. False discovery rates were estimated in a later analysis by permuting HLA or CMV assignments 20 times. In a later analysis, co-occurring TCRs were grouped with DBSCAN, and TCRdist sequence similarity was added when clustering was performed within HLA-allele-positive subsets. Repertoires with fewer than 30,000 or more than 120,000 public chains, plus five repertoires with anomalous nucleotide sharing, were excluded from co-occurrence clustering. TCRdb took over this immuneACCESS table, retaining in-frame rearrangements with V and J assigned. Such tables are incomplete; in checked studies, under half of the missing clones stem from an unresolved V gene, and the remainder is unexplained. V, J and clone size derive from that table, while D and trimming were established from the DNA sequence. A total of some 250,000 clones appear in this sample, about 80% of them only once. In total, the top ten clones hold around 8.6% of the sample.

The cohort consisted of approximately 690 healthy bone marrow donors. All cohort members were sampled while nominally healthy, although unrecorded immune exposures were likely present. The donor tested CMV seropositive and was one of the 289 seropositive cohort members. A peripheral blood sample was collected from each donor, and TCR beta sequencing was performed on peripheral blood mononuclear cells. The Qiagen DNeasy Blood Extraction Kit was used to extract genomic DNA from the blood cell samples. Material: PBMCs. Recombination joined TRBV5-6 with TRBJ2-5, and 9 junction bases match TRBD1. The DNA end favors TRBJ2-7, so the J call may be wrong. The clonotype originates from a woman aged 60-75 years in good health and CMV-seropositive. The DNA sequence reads TGTGCCAGCAGCTCCTCGGGGGGACAGGGCTACTACGAGCAGTACTTC. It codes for CASSSSGGQGYYEQYF.